Detailed here is one TCR beta chain. This clonotype was seen a few times. It lacks a known antigen. No base quality values were provided; no much bigger clone lies one nucleotide off. The CDR3 sequence holds 11 residues, the cysteine and phenylalanine included. Of all the DNA, just the CDR3 is kept, 33 bases in frame from base 1. CDR1 and CDR2, looked up from the germline V gene (reference sequence), are DFQATT and SNEGSKA. Receptors were amplified or captured by PCR. Sequencer: Illumina HiSeq 2500. To reduce PCR and sequencing biases, unique molecular identifiers were built into the TCR beta cDNA libraries. Every 1 to 10 million input T cells yielded approximately 500,000 cDNA molecules, meaning each molecule approximated one T cell. The patient libraries were prepared and sequenced using the same protocol as the earlier healthy control dataset. Samples belonging to the same batch were prepared together, multiplexed and sequenced on a shared HiSeq lane. The original methods were these. MIGEC was used to process the raw barcoded reads, and molecular identifier groups with only a single read were discarded before consensus assembly and CDR3 extraction. VDJtools was used for post-analysis of the clonotype tables, with diversity normalized by down-sampling every dataset to the smallest sample size. To correct batch-related cross-sample contamination, repertoire overlap clustering matched CDR3 amino acid sequences but not nucleotide sequences. The public reads were run again by TCRdb, first through fastp at Q25 and then through MiXCR, and only productive beta chains were kept. Rows with one shared CDR3 protein collapse into an entry with the most common genes and DNA. TCRdb, rather than the study authors, made the V and J calls. Counted in this sample were roughly 400,000 distinct CDR3 sequences; 39% of them appeared once. The ten largest make up around 8% of the sample.

This entry belongs to a study of post-analysis software for immune sequencing data (dated by TCRdb to 2013 to 2016). In terms of the full investigation: Recorded disease courses included relapsing-remitting, secondary progressive and progressive-relapsing multiple sclerosis, with some patients lacking subtype annotation. Patient repertoires were compared against ten to twelve previously published healthy control repertoires from donors aged roughly 6 to 26 years. A subset of samples was prepared in parallel using single-end sample barcoding, then pooled and co-amplified after Illumina adapter ligation. Study-wide conclusions, independent of this receptor: Patients showed significantly higher frequencies than controls for about 5 TRBV segments, among them TRBV5-6, TRBV5-1 and TRBV20-1. Normalized Chao1 diversity was significantly lower in multiple sclerosis patients than controls, suggesting substantial peripheral T-cell clonal expansion. Direct clustering with F measure showed strong co-clustering of samples prepared in the same batch, prompting a batch-effect correction. The multiple sclerosis patient group was slightly younger than the control group.

To demonstrate the VDJtools post-analysis software, the study profiled TCR beta repertoires from the peripheral blood of about a dozen young patients with multiple sclerosis. The multiple sclerosis patients were children and adolescents between roughly 6 and 16 years of age. Sequencing was done on a sample of blood. The origin of this receptor is a girl aged 2-9 years with multiple sclerosis. This chain is built from TRBV20-1 and TRBJ2-5; the D gene assignment is ambiguous. The DNA sequence reads TGCAGCCCCCCCGACCAAGAGACCCAGTACTTC. Its protein product is CSPPDQETQYF.